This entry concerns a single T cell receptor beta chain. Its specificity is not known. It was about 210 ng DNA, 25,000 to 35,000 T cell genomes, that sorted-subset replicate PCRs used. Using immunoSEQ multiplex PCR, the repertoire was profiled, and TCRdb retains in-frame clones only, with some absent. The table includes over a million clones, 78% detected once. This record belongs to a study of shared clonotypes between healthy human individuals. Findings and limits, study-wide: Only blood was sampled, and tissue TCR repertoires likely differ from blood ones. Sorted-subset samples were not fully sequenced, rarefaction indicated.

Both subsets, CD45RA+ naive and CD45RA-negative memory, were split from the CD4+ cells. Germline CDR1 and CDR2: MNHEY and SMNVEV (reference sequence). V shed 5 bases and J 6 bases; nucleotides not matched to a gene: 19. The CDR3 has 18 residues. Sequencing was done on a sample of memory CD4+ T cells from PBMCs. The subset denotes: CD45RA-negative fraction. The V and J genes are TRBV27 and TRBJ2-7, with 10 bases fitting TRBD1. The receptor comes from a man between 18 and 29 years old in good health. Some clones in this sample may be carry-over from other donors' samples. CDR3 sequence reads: CASSPLWTGGPDPGEQYF. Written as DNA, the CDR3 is TGTGCCAGCAGTCCCCTATGGACAGGGGGGCCGGATCCCGGCGAGCAGTACTTC.